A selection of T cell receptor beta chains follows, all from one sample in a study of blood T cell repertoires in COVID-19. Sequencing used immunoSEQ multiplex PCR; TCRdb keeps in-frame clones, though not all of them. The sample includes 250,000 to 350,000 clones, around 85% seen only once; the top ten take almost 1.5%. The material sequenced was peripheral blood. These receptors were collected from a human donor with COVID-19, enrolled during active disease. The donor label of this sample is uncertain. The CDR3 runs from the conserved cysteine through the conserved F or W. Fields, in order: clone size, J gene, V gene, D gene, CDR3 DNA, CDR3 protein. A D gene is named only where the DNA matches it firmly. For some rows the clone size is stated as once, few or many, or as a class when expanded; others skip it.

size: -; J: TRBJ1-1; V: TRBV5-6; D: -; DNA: TGTGCCAGCAGCCCCTTCGCACTGATGAACACTGAAGCTTTCTTT; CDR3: CASSPFALMNTEAFF
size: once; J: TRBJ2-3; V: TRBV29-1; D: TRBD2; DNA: TGCAGCGTTGGCACTAGCGGGAGTGATACGCAGTATTTT; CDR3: CSVGTSGSDTQYF
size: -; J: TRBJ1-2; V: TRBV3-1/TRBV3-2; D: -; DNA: TGTGCCAGCAGCCGACAAGGCCAGCAGGGGTACTATGGCTACACCTTC; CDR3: CASSRQGQQGYYGYTF
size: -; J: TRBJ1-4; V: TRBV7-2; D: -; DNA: TGTGCCAGCAGCTCCCAAGGACAGAATGAAAAACTGTTTTTT; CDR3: CASSSQGQNEKLFF
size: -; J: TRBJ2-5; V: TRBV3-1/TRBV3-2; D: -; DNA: TGTGCCAGCAGCCAAGTACCGGCTAGCGTCCAAGAGACCCAGTACTTC; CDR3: CASSQVPASVQETQYF
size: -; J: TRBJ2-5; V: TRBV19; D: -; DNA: TGTGCCAGTAGTCTGGAGCCGGGAGAGACCCAGTACTTC; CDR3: CASSLEPGETQYF
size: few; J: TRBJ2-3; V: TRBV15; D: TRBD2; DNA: TGTGCCACCAGCAGCGAATTGGGGACTAGCGGGACCCTCGGCACAGATACGCAGTATTTT; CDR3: CATSSELGTSGTLGTDTQYF
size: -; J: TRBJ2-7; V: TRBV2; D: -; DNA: TGTGCCAGTGCGGGACAGTTTTCCTACGAGCAGTACTTC; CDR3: CASAGQFSYEQYF
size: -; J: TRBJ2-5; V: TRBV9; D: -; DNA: TGTGCCAGCAGCGTAGGGCCTAGCCAAGAGACCCAGTACTTC; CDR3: CASSVGPSQETQYF
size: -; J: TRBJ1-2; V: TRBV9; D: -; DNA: TGTGCCAGCAGTCAGGGAGGGTATGGCTACACCTTC; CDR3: CASSQGGYGYTF
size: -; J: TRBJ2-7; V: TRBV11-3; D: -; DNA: TGTGCCAGCAGCCGTAATGCGGACAGCTACGAGCAGTACTTC; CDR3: CASSRNADSYEQYF
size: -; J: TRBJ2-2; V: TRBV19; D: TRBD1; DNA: TGTGCCAGTAGTATTCGTGGGACAGGGGGCGGGGAGCTGTTTTTT; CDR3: CASSIRGTGGGELFF
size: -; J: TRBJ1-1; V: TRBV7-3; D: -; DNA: TGTGCCAGTAAGCGAGAGGGTGGAGGCACTGAAGCTTTCTTT; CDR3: CASKREGGGTEAFF
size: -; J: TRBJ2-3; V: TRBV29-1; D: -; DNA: TGCAGCGTTGAACTAGGGGCCCGCACAGATACGCAGTATTTT; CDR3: CSVELGARTDTQYF
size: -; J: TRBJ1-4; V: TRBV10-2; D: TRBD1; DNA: TGCGCCAGCAGTTGGGACAGAACTAATGAAAAACTGTTTTTT; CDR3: CASSWDRTNEKLFF
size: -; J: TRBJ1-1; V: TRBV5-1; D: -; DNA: TGCGCCAGCAGCTCCCGGACACCTGAGAGGAACACTGAAGCTTTCTTT; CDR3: CASSSRTPERNTEAFF
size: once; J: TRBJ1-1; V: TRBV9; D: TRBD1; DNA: TGTGCCAGCAGCGTAGGGACAGGCAACTTCGGGGAAGCTTTCTTT; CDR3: CASSVGTGNFGEAFF
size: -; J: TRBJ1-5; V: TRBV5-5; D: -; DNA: TGTGCCAGCAGCTTGGGGGCCCAGATCAATCAGCCCCAGCATTTT; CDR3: CASSLGAQINQPQHF
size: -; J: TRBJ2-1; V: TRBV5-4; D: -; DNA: TGTGCCAGCAGCTTCCAGGGTGACGTCCGTGAGCAGTTCTTC; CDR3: CASSFQGDVREQFF
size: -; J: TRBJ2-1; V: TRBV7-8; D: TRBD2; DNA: TGTGCCAGCAGCTTAGAGCGGGAAGGCCGGCAGTTCTTC; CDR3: CASSLEREGRQFF
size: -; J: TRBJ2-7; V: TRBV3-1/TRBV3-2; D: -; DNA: TGTGCCAGCAGCCAAGGAGGGAGCGGGTACGAGCAGTACTTC; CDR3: CASSQGGSGYEQYF
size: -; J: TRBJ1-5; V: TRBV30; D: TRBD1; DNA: TGTGCCTGGAGCGCAAAAGTGGGACAGGGGACGAATCAGCCCCAGCATTTT; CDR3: CAWSAKVGQGTNQPQHF
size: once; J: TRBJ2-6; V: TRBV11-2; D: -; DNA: TGTGCCAGCAGCCCCTCCCGCTCTGGGGCCAACGTCCTGACTTTC; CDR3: CASSPSRSGANVLTF
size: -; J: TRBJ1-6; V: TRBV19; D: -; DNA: TGTGCCAGCCACGGACAACTTAATTCACCCCTCCACTTT; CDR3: CASHGQLNSPLHF
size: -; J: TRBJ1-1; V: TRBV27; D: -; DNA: TGTGCCAGCAGCTTGTGGGGCACCAACCCTGAAGCTTTCTTT; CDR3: CASSLWGTNPEAFF
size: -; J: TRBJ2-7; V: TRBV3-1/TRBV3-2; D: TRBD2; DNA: TGTGCCAGCAGCCAAGAGGATGGCGGGAGGGCCTACCTTGATGACTACGAGCAGTACTTC; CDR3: CASSQEDGGRAYLDDYEQYF
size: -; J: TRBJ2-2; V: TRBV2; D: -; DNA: TGTGCCAGCAGGCCCGGGAGCGCGAACACCGGGGAGCTGTTTTTT; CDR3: CASRPGSANTGELFF
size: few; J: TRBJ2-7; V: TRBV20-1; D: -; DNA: TGCAGTGCTAGATCCGACTCCGAGCAGTACTTC; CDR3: CSARSDSEQYF
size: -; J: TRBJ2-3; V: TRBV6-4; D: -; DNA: TGTGCCAGCAGATTGACAGGTACCCTCACAGATACGCAGTATTTT; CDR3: CASRLTGTLTDTQYF
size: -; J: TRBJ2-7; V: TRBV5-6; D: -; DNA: TGTGCCAGCAGCTTGGCACTCGTTCAAACCTACGAGCAGTACTTC; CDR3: CASSLALVQTYEQYF
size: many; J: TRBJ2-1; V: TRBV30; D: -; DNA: TGTGCCGTTCTACGGCAGGGTTCCTACAATGAGCAGTTCTTC; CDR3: CAVLRQGSYNEQFF
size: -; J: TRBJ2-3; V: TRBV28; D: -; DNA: TGTGCCAGCAGTTCCCCTCGTGGCTTGACTAGCACAGATACGCAGTATTTT; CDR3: CASSSPRGLTSTDTQYF
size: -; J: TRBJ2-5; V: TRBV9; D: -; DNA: TGTGCCAGCAGCCCCCCTCAGGTGGAGACCCAGTACTTC; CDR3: CASSPPQVETQYF
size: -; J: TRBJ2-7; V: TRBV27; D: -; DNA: TGTGCCAGCAGTCCCTCCAGGGTTCCTACCTACGAGCAGTACTTC; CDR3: CASSPSRVPTYEQYF
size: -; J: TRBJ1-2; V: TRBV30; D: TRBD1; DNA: TGTGCCGCGAATCAGGGGGCTAACTATGGCTACACCTTC; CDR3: CAANQGANYGYTF
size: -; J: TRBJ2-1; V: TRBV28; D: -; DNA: TGTGCCAGCAGTTTCTTAGCGGCAAGCTCCTACAATGAGCAGTTCTTC; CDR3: CASSFLAASSYNEQFF
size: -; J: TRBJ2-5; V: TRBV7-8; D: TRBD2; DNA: TGTGCCAGCAGCCCCCGAAGCGGGAGGGTGGGGGAGACCCAGTACTTC; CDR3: CASSPRSGRVGETQYF
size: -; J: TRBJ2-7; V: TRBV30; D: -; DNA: TGTGCCTGGAGCCCCGGCGCGCGGGAGCAGTACTTC; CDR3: CAWSPGAREQYF
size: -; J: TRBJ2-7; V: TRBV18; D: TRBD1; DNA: TGTGCCAGCTCACCATCCGGGACAGGGATCTACGAGCAGTACTTC; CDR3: CASSPSGTGIYEQYF
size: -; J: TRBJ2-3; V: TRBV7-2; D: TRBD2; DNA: TGTGCCAGCAGCCCGGGAGGGCCCACGGATACGCAGTATTTT; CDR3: CASSPGGPTDTQYF
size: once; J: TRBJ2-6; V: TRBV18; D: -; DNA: TGTGCCAGCTCAATTTCGGTAGGACAGCTCCTTCTCTCTGGGGCCAACGTCCTGACTTTC; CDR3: CASSISVGQLLLSGANVLTF
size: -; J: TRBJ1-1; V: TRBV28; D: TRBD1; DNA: TGTGCCAGCAGTCTTGGGACAGGGGCGCGAGCTTTCTTT; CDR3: CASSLGTGARAFF
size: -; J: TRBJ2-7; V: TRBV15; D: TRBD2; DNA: TGTGCCACCAGCAGGCAGCGGGGGTCCTACGAGCAGTACTTC; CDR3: CATSRQRGSYEQYF
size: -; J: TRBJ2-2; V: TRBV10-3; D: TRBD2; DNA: TGTGCCATCAGCCGACCCTGGGGGGGTTCGAACACCGGGGAGCTGTTTTTT; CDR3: CAISRPWGGSNTGELFF
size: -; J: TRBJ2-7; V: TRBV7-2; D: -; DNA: TGTGCCAGCAGCTTAGAACTCTACGAGCAGTACTTC; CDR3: CASSLELYEQYF
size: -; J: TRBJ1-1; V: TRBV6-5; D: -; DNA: TGTGCCAGCAGCCGACCGGGGGGAAACACTGAAGCTTTCTTT; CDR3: CASSRPGGNTEAFF
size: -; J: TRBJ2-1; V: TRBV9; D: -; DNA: TGTGCCAGCAGCGAAGGGCTTAGGGAGACCGACAATGAGCAGTTCTTC; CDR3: CASSEGLRETDNEQFF
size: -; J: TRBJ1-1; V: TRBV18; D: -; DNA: TGTGCCAGCTCCCTAAATGGGAACACTGAAGCTTTCTTT; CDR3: CASSLNGNTEAFF
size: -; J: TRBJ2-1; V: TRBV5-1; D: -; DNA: TGCGCCAGCAGCTTGGGGGGAGAAGGGAATGAGCAGTTCTTC; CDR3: CASSLGGEGNEQFF